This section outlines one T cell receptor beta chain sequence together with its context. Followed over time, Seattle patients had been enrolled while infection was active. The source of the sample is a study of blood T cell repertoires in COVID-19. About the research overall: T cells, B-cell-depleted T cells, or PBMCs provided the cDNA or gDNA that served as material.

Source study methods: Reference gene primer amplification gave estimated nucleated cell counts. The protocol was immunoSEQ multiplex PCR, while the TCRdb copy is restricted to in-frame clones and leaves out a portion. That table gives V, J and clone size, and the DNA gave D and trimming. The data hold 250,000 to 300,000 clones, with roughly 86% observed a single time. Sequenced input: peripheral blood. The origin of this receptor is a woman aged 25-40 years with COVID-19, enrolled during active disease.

The DNA for the CDR3 is TGTGCCAGCAAACAACAGAATATAGTATCTGGCTACACCTTC. Residues: CASKQQNIVSGYTF. This chain joins TRBV6-5 and TRBJ1-2; D gene ambiguous. CDR3 length: 14 amino acids. CDR1 MNHEY and CDR2 SVGAGI come from the germline V gene. Trimming cost V 7 bases and J 7 bases, with 19 bases left between them.